This entry is about one T cell receptor (beta chain). The CDR3 is 14 amino acids. CDR1 is LGHNA, CDR2 YNFKEQ, per germline. Trimming removed 4 bases from V and 4 bases from J; junction bases left unmatched: 4. Two negative PCRs, clearance, or symptom resolution characterized the recovered Cohort 3 donors. The assay was immunoSEQ multiplex PCR, and TCRdb's table has in-frame clones only and misses some. This table holds over 150,000 clones, 75% to 90% found once. These data are taken from a study of blood T cell repertoires in COVID-19. This receptor was identified in a woman aged 55-69 years who had recovered from COVID-19. The sequenced sample consisted of PBMCs or T cells enriched from blood (not recorded which). The gene calls are TRBV4-2 and TRBJ1-2, with 9 nucleotides matching TRBD1. The CDR3 loop is CASSPGQGVYGYTF. The CDR3 coding sequence is TGTGCCAGCAGCCCGGGACAGGGTGTCTATGGCTACACCTTC.